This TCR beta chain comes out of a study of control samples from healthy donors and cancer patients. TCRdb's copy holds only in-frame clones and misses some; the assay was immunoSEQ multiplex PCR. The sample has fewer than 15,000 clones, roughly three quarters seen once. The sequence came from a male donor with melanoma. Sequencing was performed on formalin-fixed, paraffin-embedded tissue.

CDR3 coding DNA: TGTGCCAGCAGCTTTGAAGGGAGCAATGAGCAGTTCTTC. Its protein product is CASSFEGSNEQFF. The chain links TRBV11-3 to TRBJ2-1; the D gene is possibly TRBD2 (5 bases). The CDR3 has 13 residues. The germline V and J ends were trimmed by 3 bases and 6 bases, with 9 bases remaining between them. From germline, CDR1 is SGHNT and CDR2 YENEEA.